Listed here are 18 T cell receptor beta chains from one sample, sequenced in a study of CD8+CD57+ T cells in acquired aplastic anemia. The patients chosen for sequencing had shown expansion of CD8+CD57+ cells (detected by flow cytometry). Using genomic DNA as the template, TCR beta VDJ and CDR3 profiling was carried out. MiXCR was run by TCRdb on the reads, yielding one entry per CDR3 protein. The data contain 200,000 to 300,000 distinct CDR3 sequences, 47% of them singletons. Input material: sorted CD4+, CD8+, or CD8+CD57+ T cells (not recorded which) from PBMCs. Receptor source: a human donor with aplastic anemia.

The genes are TRBV15 and TRBJ1-1; possibly TRBD1 for D (6 bases). V lost 1 base to trimming and J lost 0 bases, with 9 bases between them. Looked up from germline, CDR1 is LNHNV and CDR2 is YYDKDF (reference sequence). The CDR3 is 15 residues long. CDR3: CATSRGGAMNTEAFF. In DNA form, the CDR3 reads TGTGCCACCAGCAGAGGGGGGGCTATGAACACTGAAGCTTTCTTT.

This clonotype was seen repeatedly, ten times or more. This rearrangement joins TRBV7-9 to TRBJ1-3; D call uncertain. Deletions cut 4 bases from V and 0 bases from J, with 13 bases between. The CDR3 has 16 amino acids. The germline V gene encodes CDR1 SEHNR and CDR2 FQNEAQ (reference sequence). The CDR3 region is CASSSRGSISGNTIYF. CDR3 coding DNA: TGTGCCAGCAGCTCTCGAGGGAGCATCTCTGGAAACACCATATATTTT.

This clonotype was detected ten times or more. The J gene is TRBJ2-1, the V gene TRBV7-9; unclear D gene. Germline V CDR1 and CDR2: SEHNR, FQNEAQ (reference sequence). Trimming removed 1 base from V and 1 base from J, with 8 bases in between. The CDR3 loop spans 15 amino acids. DNA of the CDR3: TGTGCCAGCAGCTTAGGACGAGGATCCTACAATGAGCAGTTCTTC. Residues: CASSLGRGSYNEQFF.

In its sample, this clonotype was seen many times. The rearrangement uses TRBV7-9 and TRBJ2-2, with TRBD2 matching over 10 bases. Trimming removed 5 bases from V and 6 bases from J; junction bases left unmatched: 6. The CDR3 spans 15 residues. Germline V gives CDR1 SEHNR, CDR2 FQNEAQ (reference sequence). CDR3 bases: TGTGCCAGCAGCGAAGGGACTAGCGTTCCCGGGGAGCTGTTTTTT. This translates into CASSEGTSVPGELFF.

In this sample, this clonotype turned up a few times. The V gene is TRBV20-1, the J gene TRBJ1-3, with no clear D. Trimming took 0 bases from V and 4 from J, leaving 7 bases between them. Germline loops: CDR1 DFQATT, CDR2 SNEGSKA (reference sequence). The CDR3 loop spans 13 amino acids. CDR3 loop: CSAREEGGNTIYF. The CDR3 DNA is TGCAGTGCTAGAGAGGAGGGAGGAAACACCATATATTTT.

J is TRBJ1-2 and V is TRBV7-3, with D possibly matching TRBD1 (6 bases). Trimming took off 3 bases at V and 4 bases at J, with 21 bases between the two ends. Germline V gives CDR1 SGHTA, CDR2 FQGTGA. The CDR3 runs to 17 residues. The CDR3 DNA reads TGTGCCAGCAGCTTGGGTTTTCAGGGGCCCGTCGGCTATGGCTACACCTTC. Translation: CASSLGFQGPVGYGYTF.

V usage is TRBV5-6 and J usage is TRBJ1-2; 11 bases line up with TRBD1. CDR1 SGHDT and CDR2 YYEEEE come from the germline V gene. V dropped 4 bases and J dropped 6; count of bases not matched to a gene: 8. This CDR3 is built from 15 residues. CDR3 sequence reads: CASSLGQGGMNGYTF. The CDR3, as DNA: TGTGCCAGCAGCCTGGGACAGGGGGGGATGAATGGCTACACCTTC.

This clonotype has at least ten counts. For the CDR3, the DNA is TGTGCCAGCAGCGAGCTCGGGACAGGGGCTAATGAAAAACTGTTTTTT. As protein: CASSELGTGANEKLFF. J is TRBJ1-4 and V is TRBV13, with 10 bases that match TRBD1. V gave up 5 bases and J gave up 3 bases; unmatched junction bases: 6. CDR3 length: 16 residues. CDR1 and CDR2 (germline): PRHDT, FYEKMQ (reference sequence).

CDR3 loop: CSANDLGAEAFF. As DNA, the CDR3 is TGCAGTGCTAACGATTTAGGGGCTGAAGCTTTCTTT. The chain recombines TRBV20-1 with TRBJ1-1, with D perhaps matching TRBD1 (5 bases). Germline V gives CDR1 DFQATT, CDR2 SNEGSKA (reference sequence). V lost 4 bases and J lost 6, with 12 bases in between. The CDR3 extends over 12 amino acids.

Note on this clonotype: Possible read error: a much larger clone is one base away. This chain connects TRBV14 to TRBJ2-2; perhaps TRBD1 as D (5 bases). V gave up 8 bases and J gave up 0 bases, with 16 bases separating them. Germline V gene data show CDR1 as SGHDN and CDR2 as FVKESK. This CDR3 contains 16 residues. The CDR3: CASGPTGVANTGELFF. CDR3 DNA sequence: TGTGCCAGCGGCCCAACAGGAGTTGCGAACACCGGGGAGCTGTTTTTT.

This CDR3 reads CASSLVTGGRLFF. The CDR3 DNA is TGTGCCAGCAGCTTAGTTACCGGGGGACGGCTGTTTTTT. The chain carries TRBV11-2 and TRBJ2-2, with D perhaps TRBD2 (6 bases). V gave up 1 base and J gave up 13 bases, with 13 bases separating them. This CDR3 region has 13 residues. Per the germline V gene, CDR1 is SGHAT and CDR2 is FQNNGV.

Details on this clonotype: Being one base from a much bigger clone, this may be a read error. The rearrangement links TRBV6-6 to TRBJ2-7; 12 nucleotides line up with TRBD2. The V gene's germline CDR1 is MNHNY and CDR2 SVGAGI (reference sequence). This CDR3 contains 16 residues. J was trimmed by 4 bases and V by 4 bases; bases with no gene match: 8. CDR3 DNA: TGTGCCAGCAGTTTCTGGACTAGCGGGGAGGAATACGAGCAGTACTTC. Translated, it gives CASSFWTSGEEYEQYF.

This clonotype was counted only a few times. A read error is possible here, since a much larger clone lies one base away. The J gene is TRBJ2-3, the V gene TRBV7-9; unclear D gene. Trimming removed 1 base at V and 6 bases at J, with 5 bases between. Germline lookup yields CDR1 SEHNR and CDR2 FQNEAQ (reference sequence). This CDR3 is built from 12 residues. CDR3 loop: CASSLVADTQYF. CDR3 nucleotides: TGTGCCAGCAGCTTAGTTGCGGATACGCAGTATTTT.

CDR3 sequence reads: CSARDGLRAQSYNSPLHF. DNA for the CDR3: TGCAGTGCTAGAGATGGGTTGAGGGCACAGTCCTATAATTCACCCCTCCACTTT. The chain links TRBV20-1 to TRBJ1-6, with D unclear. The CDR3 is 18 amino acids. V lost 0 bases and J 1 base, leaving 16 bases between the germline ends. Germline-derived CDR1 and CDR2 are DFQATT and SNEGSKA (reference sequence).

In nucleotides, the CDR3 is TGCAGCGTTGTCCGGGACAGGGGGCGGGGGGAGCAGTTCTTC. Translated, it gives CSVVRDRGRGEQFF. This chain connects TRBV29-1 to TRBJ2-1; 12 bases are shared with TRBD1. Unmatched junction bases numbered 8, after V lost 4 bases and J lost 10 bases. Germline V gene data show CDR1 as SQVTM and CDR2 as ANQGSEA. This CDR3 has 14 residues.

The chain has TRBV20-1 and TRBJ1-5; 8 bases agree with TRBD1. This CDR3 contains 13 residues. V lost 3 bases, J lost 5 bases, and 3 bases stayed unmatched. Germline CDR1 DFQATT, CDR2 SNEGSKA (reference sequence). The CDR3 spells CSARDREDQPQHF. Written as DNA, the CDR3 is TGCAGTGCTAGGGACAGGGAGGATCAGCCCCAGCATTTT.

This clonotype was picked up many times. The chain uses TRBV15 and TRBJ2-7; D perhaps matches TRBD2 (5 bases). Germline CDR1 is LNHNV and CDR2 is YYDKDF (reference sequence). This CDR3 has 14 amino acids. V shed 0 bases and J shed 3 bases, with 9 bases lying between them. The CDR3 nucleotides are TGTGCCACCAGCAGAGAGATCGGGGACTACGAGCAGTACTTC. It encodes CATSREIGDYEQYF.

The J gene is TRBJ2-7, the V gene TRBV2; weak D call: TRBD2 (7 bases). CDR3 length: 14 residues. Germline assignment: CDR1 SNHLY and CDR2 FYNNEI. Trimming pared 1 base from V and 4 bases from J, leaving 11 bases between. The DNA for the CDR3 is TGTGCCAGCAGTGAAGGCCGGGGGGCATACGAGCAGTACTTC. Translating gives CASSEGRGAYEQYF.